What follows are 2 T cell receptor beta chains derived from one specimen sequenced in a study of blood T cell repertoires in COVID-19. Produced via immunoSEQ multiplex PCR; TCRdb's table is partial and in-frame only. Here the sample spans about 280,000 clones, roughly 90% being singletons. The sequencing sample was made of peripheral blood. Every receptor here comes from a woman between 40 and 55 years old who had recovered from COVID-19.

The V gene is TRBV19, the J gene TRBJ1-1, with 9 bases that match TRBD1. CDR3 length: 16 amino acids. Per the germline V gene, CDR1 is LNHDA and CDR2 is SQIVND (reference sequence). J gave up 8 bases and V 3 bases, and 13 bases lay outside the gene matches. CDR3 bases: TGTGCCAGTAGTATGCAAACCCAACTGACAGGGGGGGAAGCTTTCTTT. This translates into CASSMQTQLTGGEAFF.

The gene calls are TRBV3-1 (or the pseudogene TRBV3-2) and TRBJ2-2; 9 nucleotides align to TRBD1. The germline CDR1 and CDR2 sequences are LGHDT and YNNKEL (reference sequence). CDR3 length: 15 residues. The V and J ends lost 6 bases and 2 bases, in that order; junction bases with no gene match: 4. CDR3 in amino acids: CASSSTGGNTGELFF. CDR3 DNA sequence: TGTGCCAGCAGTTCTACAGGGGGCAACACCGGGGAGCTGTTTTTT.